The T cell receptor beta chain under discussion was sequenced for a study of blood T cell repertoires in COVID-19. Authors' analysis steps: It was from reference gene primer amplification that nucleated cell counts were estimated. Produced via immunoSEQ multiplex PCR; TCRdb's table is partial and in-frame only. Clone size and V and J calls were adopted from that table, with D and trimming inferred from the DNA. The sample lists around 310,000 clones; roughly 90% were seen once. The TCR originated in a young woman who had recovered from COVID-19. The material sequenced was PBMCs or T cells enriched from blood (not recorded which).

Here the CDR3 reads CASSSTNGETQYF. The CDR3 DNA follows: TGTGCCAGCAGCTCCACAAATGGAGAGACCCAGTACTTC. V is TRBV7-9 and J is TRBJ2-5; D unclear. CDR1 and CDR2 (germline): SEHNR, FQNEAQ (reference sequence). The V end lost 4 bases, the J end lost 4 bases, and 10 bases lay between the germline ends. The CDR3 is made up of 13 amino acids.